This TCR beta chain was identified during a study of graft-versus-host responses after intestinal transplantation. Trimming shortened V by 2 bases and J by 0 bases, and 20 bases separated the two germline ends. There are 20 residues in the CDR3. In germline, CDR1 is LNHNV, CDR2 YYDKDF (reference sequence). This table comes from immunoSEQ multiplex PCR, and its TCRdb copy is limited to in-frame clones, with some not included. Here the sample spans about 47,000 clones, approximately 92% being singletons. As regards this clone: The antigen remains undetermined.

Study-wide results and caveats: GvH clones appeared in recipient marrow, some first in ileum or blood.

Sequences were derived from PBMCs, sampled 750 to 850 days after a first intestinal transplant, on the day of a second. V usage is TRBV15 and J usage is TRBJ2-6; tentatively, D is TRBD1 or TRBD2 (6 bases each). The clonotype comes from a human patient who received an intestinal transplant, so some T cells may come from the graft donor. The CDR3: CATSRRRAGEVLSGANVLTF. CDR3 sequence (DNA): TGTGCCACCAGCAGACGTAGGGCAGGGGAGGTCCTCTCTGGGGCCAACGTCCTGACTTTC.